This T cell receptor beta chain was obtained from a study of a mutant IDH1 vaccine in newly diagnosed glioma. Across the study: Patients' prior therapy spanned radiotherapy, temozolomide, or both; most underwent both. Overall study results and limits: Patients showed vaccine-induced immune responses at a rate of roughly 94%.

A note on this clone: Its cognate antigen is unknown.

The germline V gene has CDR1 SGHNT and CDR2 YYREEE (reference sequence). The CDR3 runs 16 residues. J was trimmed by 2 bases and V by 3 bases; bases with no gene match: 9. The time point here: baseline, week 1 (first vaccination visit). The treatment denotes: pre-vaccination baseline after standard-of-care therapy. The donor cohort comprised cases of new WHO grade 3 or 4 IDH1-mutant, ATRX-lost astrocytoma. The assay was immunoSEQ multiplex PCR, and TCRdb's table has in-frame clones only and misses some. Among 50,000 to 65,000 clones listed, 65% to 85% were seen once. The source was PBMCs, collected from a glioma patient treated with radiotherapy, temozolomide or both. V gene TRBV5-4 combines with J gene TRBJ2-7; 9 nucleotides align to TRBD2. The receptor's source is a man between 18 and 29 years old with glioma. CDR3 nucleotides: TGTGCCAGCAGCTCCGCGGGGGGGAACAGCCCCTACGAGCAGTACTTC. It yields the protein CASSSAGGNSPYEQYF.